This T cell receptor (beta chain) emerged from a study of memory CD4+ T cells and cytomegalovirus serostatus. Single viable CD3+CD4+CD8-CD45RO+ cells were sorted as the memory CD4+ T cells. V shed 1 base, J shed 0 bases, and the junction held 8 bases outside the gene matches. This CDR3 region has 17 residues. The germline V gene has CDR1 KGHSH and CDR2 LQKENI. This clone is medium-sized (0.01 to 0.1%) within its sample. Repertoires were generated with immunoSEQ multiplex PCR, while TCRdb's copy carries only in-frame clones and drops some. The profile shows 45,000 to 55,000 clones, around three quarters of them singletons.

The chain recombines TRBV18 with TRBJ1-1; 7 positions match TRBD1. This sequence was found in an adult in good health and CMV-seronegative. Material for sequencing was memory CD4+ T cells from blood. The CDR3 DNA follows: TGTGCCAGCTCACCACTTCCGACAGGGACGATGAACACTGAAGCTTTCTTT. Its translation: CASSPLPTGTMNTEAFF.